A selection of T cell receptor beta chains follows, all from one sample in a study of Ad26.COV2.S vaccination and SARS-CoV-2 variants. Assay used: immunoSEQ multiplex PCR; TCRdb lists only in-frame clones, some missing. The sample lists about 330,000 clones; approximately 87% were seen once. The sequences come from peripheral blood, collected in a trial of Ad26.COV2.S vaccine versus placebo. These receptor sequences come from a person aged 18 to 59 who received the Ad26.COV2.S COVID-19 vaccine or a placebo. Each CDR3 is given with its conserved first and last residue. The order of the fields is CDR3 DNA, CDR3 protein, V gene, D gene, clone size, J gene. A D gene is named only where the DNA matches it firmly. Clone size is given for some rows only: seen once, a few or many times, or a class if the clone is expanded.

CDR3 DNA: TGTGCCAGCTCACCACCGACTGGACAGGGAAACTATGGCTACACCTTC
CDR3 protein: CASSPPTGQGNYGYTF
V gene: TRBV18
D gene: TRBD1
clone size: .
J gene: TRBJ1-2

CDR3 DNA: TGTGCCAGCAACGGGAGACAGGGCAAATCGACGGATGGCTACACCTTC
CDR3 protein: CASNGRQGKSTDGYTF
V gene: TRBV7-9
D gene: TRBD1
clone size: few
J gene: TRBJ1-2

CDR3 DNA: TGTGCCAGCAGCTTTCGGACAGGGCCTAAGGATACGCAGTATTTT
CDR3 protein: CASSFRTGPKDTQYF
V gene: TRBV7-9
D gene: TRBD1
clone size: .
J gene: TRBJ2-3

CDR3 DNA: TGTGCCAGTAGTATGAGGGCCGTTTCCTACAATGAGCAGTTCTTC
CDR3 protein: CASSMRAVSYNEQFF
V gene: TRBV19
D gene: .
clone size: .
J gene: TRBJ2-1

CDR3 DNA: TGTGCCAGCAGCTTAGGACTAGCGGAGACCCAGTACTTC
CDR3 protein: CASSLGLAETQYF
V gene: TRBV7-8
D gene: TRBD2
clone size: .
J gene: TRBJ2-5

CDR3 DNA: TGTGCCAGCAGCCCCCCCCTCGGGACTAGCGTTGATGAGCAGTTCTTC
CDR3 protein: CASSPPLGTSVDEQFF
V gene: TRBV4-2
D gene: TRBD2
clone size: .
J gene: TRBJ2-1

CDR3 DNA: TGTGCCAGCAGTTTTTACGCGGGGACCACCTATGGCTACACCTTC
CDR3 protein: CASSFYAGTTYGYTF
V gene: TRBV27
D gene: .
clone size: .
J gene: TRBJ1-2

CDR3 DNA: TGTGCCAGCAGTGAAGCGGCCAACTACTATGGCTACACCTTC
CDR3 protein: CASSEAANYYGYTF
V gene: TRBV6-1
D gene: .
clone size: .
J gene: TRBJ1-2

CDR3 DNA: TGCGCCAGCAGCTTGGGACAGAGCACAGATACGCAGTATTTT
CDR3 protein: CASSLGQSTDTQYF
V gene: TRBV5-1
D gene: .
clone size: .
J gene: TRBJ2-3

CDR3 DNA: TGTGCCAGCAGCCCCCCGGAATGGAGGGCCACAAGGACTGAAGCTTTCTTT
CDR3 protein: CASSPPEWRATRTEAFF
V gene: TRBV6-2/TRBV6-3
D gene: .
clone size: .
J gene: TRBJ1-1

CDR3 DNA: TGTGCCAGCTCACCACTGGGCAGTAATAACTATGGCTACACCTTC
CDR3 protein: CASSPLGSNNYGYTF
V gene: TRBV18
D gene: .
clone size: .
J gene: TRBJ1-2

CDR3 DNA: TGTGCCAGCAGCCAAGATTGGAGACGCACGAACACTGAAGCTTTCTTT
CDR3 protein: CASSQDWRRTNTEAFF
V gene: TRBV3-1/TRBV3-2
D gene: .
clone size: few
J gene: TRBJ1-1

CDR3 DNA: TGTGCCGGCGGACTAGCGGGGCTCTACAATGAGCAGTTCTTC
CDR3 protein: CAGGLAGLYNEQFF
V gene: TRBV7-8
D gene: TRBD2
clone size: .
J gene: TRBJ2-1

CDR3 DNA: TGTGCCAGCAGCTTCTCTAGGGACAGGGCGGAAGGCTACACCTTC
CDR3 protein: CASSFSRDRAEGYTF
V gene: TRBV7-2
D gene: TRBD1
clone size: .
J gene: TRBJ1-2

CDR3 DNA: TGTGCCAGCAGTTTAGGGAGTCCGCAGACTCTAGCCAAAAACATTCAGTACTTC
CDR3 protein: CASSLGSPQTLAKNIQYF
V gene: TRBV28
D gene: .
clone size: .
J gene: TRBJ2-4

CDR3 DNA: TGTGCCAGCAGCCAAGGGATCGGCTCAGGGGGCTACACCTTC
CDR3 protein: CASSQGIGSGGYTF
V gene: TRBV3-1/TRBV3-2
D gene: .
clone size: .
J gene: TRBJ1-2

CDR3 DNA: TGCGCCAGCAGCCAAGGACTATACAATGAGCAGTTCTTC
CDR3 protein: CASSQGLYNEQFF
V gene: TRBV4-3
D gene: .
clone size: .
J gene: TRBJ2-1

CDR3 DNA: TGTGCCAGCAGCTTAGCGCGGAGGGTTGATGGCTACACCTTC
CDR3 protein: CASSLARRVDGYTF
V gene: TRBV7-9
D gene: .
clone size: .
J gene: TRBJ1-2

CDR3 DNA: TGTGCCAGCAGTTTATCGATCGCCACAGATACGCAGTATTTT
CDR3 protein: CASSLSIATDTQYF
V gene: TRBV27
D gene: .
clone size: .
J gene: TRBJ2-3

CDR3 DNA: TGTGCCAGCAGCATGGGACAGGGGAACACTGAAGCTTTCTTT
CDR3 protein: CASSMGQGNTEAFF
V gene: TRBV7-8
D gene: TRBD1
clone size: .
J gene: TRBJ1-1

CDR3 DNA: TGTGCCAGCAGTTTAGGACTCGCTAACTATGGCTACACCTTC
CDR3 protein: CASSLGLANYGYTF
V gene: TRBV6-2/TRBV6-3
D gene: .
clone size: once
J gene: TRBJ1-2

CDR3 DNA: TGTGCCAGCAGTACATCCGGGACAGGGTTCGAGACCCAGTACTTC
CDR3 protein: CASSTSGTGFETQYF
V gene: TRBV28
D gene: TRBD1
clone size: .
J gene: TRBJ2-5

CDR3 DNA: TGTGCCAGCAGAAAAAACAGGGAATCACCCCTCCACTTT
CDR3 protein: CASRKNRESPLHF
V gene: TRBV2
D gene: .
clone size: .
J gene: TRBJ1-6

CDR3 DNA: TGTGCCAGCTCACCACGAGGGGTTTCTGAAGCTTTCTTT
CDR3 protein: CASSPRGVSEAFF
V gene: TRBV18
D gene: .
clone size: .
J gene: TRBJ1-1

CDR3 DNA: TGTGCCAGCAGTTTATCACCGAACACTGAAGCTTTCTTT
CDR3 protein: CASSLSPNTEAFF
V gene: TRBV27
D gene: .
clone size: .
J gene: TRBJ1-1

CDR3 DNA: TGTGCCAGCAGCTATTATTCCGGGGAGCTGTTTTTT
CDR3 protein: CASSYYSGELFF
V gene: TRBV7-3
D gene: .
clone size: .
J gene: TRBJ2-2